This is a list of T cell receptor beta chains from one sample in a study of tumor-infiltrating lymphocytes in localized non-small cell lung cancer. Only in-frame clones appear in the TCRdb table, and some are missing; sequencing was by immunoSEQ multiplex PCR. This table has about 12,000 clones, 65% to 85% appearing once. Sequenced input: lung tumor tissue. These receptors were collected from a human donor with non-small cell lung cancer. Both conserved end residues are trimmed from each CDR3.

TRBJ1-5,TRBV6-1,14,ASSEGVGAVGQPQH
TRBJ1-6,TRBV5-4,12,ASSRGVGNSPLH
TRBJ2-7,TRBV2,14,ASIPFRVGMRYEQY
TRBJ1-4,TRBV7-9,13,ASSLPFGSNEKLF
TRBJ1-2,TRBV7-9,12,ASSPHGPNYGYT
TRBJ1-2,TRBV4-3,14,ASSQAIGNRGDGYT
TRBJ2-2,TRBV10-3,14,AISAFGTGNTGELF
TRBJ2-7,TRBV7-2,9,ASSRAYEQY
TRBJ2-7,TRBV19,12,ASSQTGTSYEQY
TRBJ2-1,TRBV5-1,13,ASSSGTSGGNEQF
TRBJ2-5,TRBV19,12,ASSIQGSMETQY
TRBJ1-2,TRBV18,11,ASSPPAGYGYT
TRBJ1-2,TRBV7-9,13,ASSLEAALSYGYT
TRBJ1-2,TRBV5-1,12,ASSLEQYPPGYT
TRBJ2-5,TRBV7-2,11,ASSLNRPETQY
TRBJ1-5,TRBV19,11,ASSKQGAQPQH
TRBJ2-3,TRBV19,13,ASATTSGGSDTQY
TRBJ2-2,TRBV6-5,14,ASSSPGQIPSGELF
TRBJ1-1,TRBV29-1,11,SVEVGSNTEAF
TRBJ1-5,TRBV6-5,13,ASRSGGGSNQPQH